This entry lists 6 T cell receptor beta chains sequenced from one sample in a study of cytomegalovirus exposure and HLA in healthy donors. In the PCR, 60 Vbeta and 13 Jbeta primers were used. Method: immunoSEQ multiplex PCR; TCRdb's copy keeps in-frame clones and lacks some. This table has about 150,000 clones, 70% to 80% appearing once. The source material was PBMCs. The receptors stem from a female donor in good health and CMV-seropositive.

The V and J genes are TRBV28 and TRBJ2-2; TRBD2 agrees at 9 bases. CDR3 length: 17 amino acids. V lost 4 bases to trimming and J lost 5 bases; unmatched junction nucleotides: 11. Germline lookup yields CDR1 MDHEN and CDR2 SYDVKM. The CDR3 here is CASSSPGAGGLTGELFF. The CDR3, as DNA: TGTGCCAGCAGTTCACCTGGGGCGGGGGGGCTTACCGGGGAGCTGTTTTTT.

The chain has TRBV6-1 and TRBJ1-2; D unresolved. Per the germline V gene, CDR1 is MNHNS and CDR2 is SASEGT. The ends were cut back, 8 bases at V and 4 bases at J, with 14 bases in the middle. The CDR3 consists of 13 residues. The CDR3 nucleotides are TGTGCCAGCTCCCTTACCGACTCCTATGGCTACACCTTC. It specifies CASSLTDSYGYTF.

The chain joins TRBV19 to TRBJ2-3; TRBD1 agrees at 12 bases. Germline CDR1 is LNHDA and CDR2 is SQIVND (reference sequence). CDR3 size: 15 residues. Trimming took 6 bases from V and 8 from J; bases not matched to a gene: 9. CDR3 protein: CASRTGTGGRGTQYF. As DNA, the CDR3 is TGTGCCAGTAGGACCGGGACAGGGGGCAGGGGTACGCAGTATTTT.

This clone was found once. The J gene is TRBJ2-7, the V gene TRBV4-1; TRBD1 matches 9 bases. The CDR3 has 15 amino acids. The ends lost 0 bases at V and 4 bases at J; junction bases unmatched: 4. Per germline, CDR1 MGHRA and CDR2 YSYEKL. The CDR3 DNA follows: TGCGCCAGCAGCCAAGATCCGGGACAGGGTTACGAGCAGTACTTC. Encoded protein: CASSQDPGQGYEQYF.

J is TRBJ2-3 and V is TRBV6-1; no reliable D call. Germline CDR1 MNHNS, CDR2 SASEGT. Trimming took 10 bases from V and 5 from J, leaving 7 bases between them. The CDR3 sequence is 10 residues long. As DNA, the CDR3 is TGTGCCATCTCCCGAGATACGCAGTATTTT. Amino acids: CAISRDTQYF.

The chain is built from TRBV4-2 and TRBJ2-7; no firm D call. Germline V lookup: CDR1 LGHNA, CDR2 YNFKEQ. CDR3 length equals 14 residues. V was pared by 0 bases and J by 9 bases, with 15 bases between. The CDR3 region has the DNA TGTGCCAGCAGCCAAGAACGGCCACAGAACGGGCAGTACTTC. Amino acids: CASSQERPQNGQYF.